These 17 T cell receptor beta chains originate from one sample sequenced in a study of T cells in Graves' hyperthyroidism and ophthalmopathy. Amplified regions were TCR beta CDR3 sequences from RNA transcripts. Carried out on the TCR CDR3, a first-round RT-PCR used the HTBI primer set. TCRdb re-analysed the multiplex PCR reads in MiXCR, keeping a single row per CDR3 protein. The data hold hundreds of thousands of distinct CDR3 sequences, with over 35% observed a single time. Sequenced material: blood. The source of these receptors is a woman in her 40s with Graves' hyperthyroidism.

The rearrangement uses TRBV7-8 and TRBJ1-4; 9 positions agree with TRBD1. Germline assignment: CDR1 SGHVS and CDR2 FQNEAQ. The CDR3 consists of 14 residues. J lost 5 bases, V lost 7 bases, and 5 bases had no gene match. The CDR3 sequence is CASKEGTGNEKLFF. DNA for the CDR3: TGTGCCAGCAAGGAGGGGACAGGGAATGAAAAACTGTTTTTT.

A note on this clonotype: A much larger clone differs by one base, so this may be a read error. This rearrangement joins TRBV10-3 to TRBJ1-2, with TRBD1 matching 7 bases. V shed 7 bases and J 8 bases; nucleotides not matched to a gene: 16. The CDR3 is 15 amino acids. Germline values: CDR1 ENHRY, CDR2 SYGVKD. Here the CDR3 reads CAITRAKTGTMGYTF. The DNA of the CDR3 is TGTGCCATCACCAGGGCGAAGACAGGGACTATGGGCTACACCTTC.

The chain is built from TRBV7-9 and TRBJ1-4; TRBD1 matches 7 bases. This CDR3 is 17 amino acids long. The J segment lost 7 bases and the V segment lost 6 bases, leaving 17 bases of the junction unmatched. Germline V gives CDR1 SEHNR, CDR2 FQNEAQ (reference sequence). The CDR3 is CASRDTGAFGLREKLFF. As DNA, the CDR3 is TGTGCCAGCAGGGACACAGGGGCGTTCGGTCTACGTGAAAAACTGTTTTTT.

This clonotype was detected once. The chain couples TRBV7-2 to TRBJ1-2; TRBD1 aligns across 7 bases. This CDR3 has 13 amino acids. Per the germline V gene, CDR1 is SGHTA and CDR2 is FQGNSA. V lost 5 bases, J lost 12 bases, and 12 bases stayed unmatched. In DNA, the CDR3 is TGTGCCAGCAGCGTCTATGGACAGGCTGGAAACACCTTC. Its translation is CASSVYGQAGNTF.

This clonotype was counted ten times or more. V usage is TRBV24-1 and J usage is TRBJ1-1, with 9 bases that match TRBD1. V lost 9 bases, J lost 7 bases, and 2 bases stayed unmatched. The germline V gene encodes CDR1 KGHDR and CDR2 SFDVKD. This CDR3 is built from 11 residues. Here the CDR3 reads CATRQGDEAFF. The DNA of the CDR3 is TGTGCCACCCGACAGGGGGATGAAGCTTTCTTT.

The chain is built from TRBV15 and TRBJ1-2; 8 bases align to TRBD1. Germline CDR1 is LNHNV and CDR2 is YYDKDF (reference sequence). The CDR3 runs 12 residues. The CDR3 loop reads CANDRGLDGYTF. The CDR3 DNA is TGTGCTAACGACAGGGGCCTTGATGGCTACACCTTC. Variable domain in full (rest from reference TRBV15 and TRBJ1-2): DAMVIQNPRYQVTQFGKPVTLSCSQTLNHNVMYWYQQKSSQAPKLLFHYYDKDFNNEADTPDNFQSRRPNTSFCFLDIRSPGLGDTAMYLCANDRGLDGYTFGSGTRLTVV.

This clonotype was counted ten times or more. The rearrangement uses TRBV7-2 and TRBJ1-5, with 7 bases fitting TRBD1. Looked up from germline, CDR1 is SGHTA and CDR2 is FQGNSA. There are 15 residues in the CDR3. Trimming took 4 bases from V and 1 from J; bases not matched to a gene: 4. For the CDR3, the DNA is TGTGCCAGCAGCTCCCGACAGGGAAGCAATCAGCCCCAGCATTTT. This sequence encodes CASSSRQGSNQPQHF.

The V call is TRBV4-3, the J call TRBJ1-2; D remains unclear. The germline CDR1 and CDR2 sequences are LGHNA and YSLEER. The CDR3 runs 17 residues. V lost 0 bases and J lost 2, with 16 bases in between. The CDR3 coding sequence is TGCGCCAGCAGCCAAGATCAGAACAGTGATACAAACTATGGCTACACCTTC. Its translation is CASSQDQNSDTNYGYTF.

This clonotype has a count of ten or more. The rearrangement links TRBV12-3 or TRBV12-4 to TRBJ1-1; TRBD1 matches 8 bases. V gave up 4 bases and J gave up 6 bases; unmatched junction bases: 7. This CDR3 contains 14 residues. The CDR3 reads CASSSQGAKAEAFF. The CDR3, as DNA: TGTGCCAGCAGTTCCCAGGGGGCGAAGGCTGAAGCTTTCTTT.

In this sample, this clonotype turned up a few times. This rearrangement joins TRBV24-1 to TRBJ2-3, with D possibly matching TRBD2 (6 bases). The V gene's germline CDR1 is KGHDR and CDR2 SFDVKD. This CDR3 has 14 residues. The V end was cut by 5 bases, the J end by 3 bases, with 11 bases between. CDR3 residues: CATSGVLATDTQYF. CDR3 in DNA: TGTGCCACCAGTGGCGTACTAGCAACAGATACGCAGTATTTT.

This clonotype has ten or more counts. CDR3 in DNA: TGTGCCAGCAGTTTTTTAGGGGGCGATCAGCCCCAGCATTTT. It yields the protein CASSFLGGDQPQHF. This chain uses TRBV12-3 or TRBV12-4 with TRBJ1-5; 7 bases agree with TRBD1. Trimming at V came to 3 bases and at J to 5 bases, leaving 4 bases not matched to a gene. The CDR3 is made up of 14 amino acids.

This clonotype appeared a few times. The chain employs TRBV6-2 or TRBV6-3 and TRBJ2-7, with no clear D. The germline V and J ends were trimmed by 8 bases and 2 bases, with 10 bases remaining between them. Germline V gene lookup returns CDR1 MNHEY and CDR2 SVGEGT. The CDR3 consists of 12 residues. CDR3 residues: CASERNAYEQYF. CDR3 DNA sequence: TGTGCCAGCGAACGGAATGCCTACGAGCAGTACTTC.

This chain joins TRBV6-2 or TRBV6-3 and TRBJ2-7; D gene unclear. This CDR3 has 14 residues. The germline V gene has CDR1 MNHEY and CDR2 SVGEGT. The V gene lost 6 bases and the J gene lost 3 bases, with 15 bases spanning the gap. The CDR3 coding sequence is TGTGCCAGCAGACACGGGCCTTCACGCTACGAGCAGTACTTC. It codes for CASRHGPSRYEQYF.

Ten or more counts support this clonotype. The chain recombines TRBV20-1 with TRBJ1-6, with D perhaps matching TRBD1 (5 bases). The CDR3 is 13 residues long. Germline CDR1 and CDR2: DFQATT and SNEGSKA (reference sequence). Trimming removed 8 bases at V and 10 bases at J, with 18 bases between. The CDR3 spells CSPEFRVGSPLHF. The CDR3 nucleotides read TGCAGTCCCGAGTTCAGGGTTGGCTCACCCCTCCACTTT.

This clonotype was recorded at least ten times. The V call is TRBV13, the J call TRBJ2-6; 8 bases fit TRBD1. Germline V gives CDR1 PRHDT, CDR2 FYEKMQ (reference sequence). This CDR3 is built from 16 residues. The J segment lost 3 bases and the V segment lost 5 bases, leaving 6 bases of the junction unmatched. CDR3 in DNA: TGTGCCAGCAGCCCATCAGGGGGCGTTGGGGCCAACGTCCTGACTTTC. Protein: CASSPSGGVGANVLTF.

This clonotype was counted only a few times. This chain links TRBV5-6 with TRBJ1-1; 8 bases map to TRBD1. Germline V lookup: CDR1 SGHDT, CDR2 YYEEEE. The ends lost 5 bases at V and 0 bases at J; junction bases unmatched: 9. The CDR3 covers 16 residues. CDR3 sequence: CASSQRDRPMNTEAFF. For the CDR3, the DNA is TGTGCCAGCAGTCAACGGGACAGGCCCATGAACACTGAAGCTTTCTTT. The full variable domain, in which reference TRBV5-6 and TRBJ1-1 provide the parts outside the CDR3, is DAGVTQSPTHLIKTRGQQVTLRCSPKSGHDTVSWYQQALGQGPQFIFQYYEEEERQRGNFPDRFSGHQFPNYSSELNVNALLLGDSALYLCASSQRDRPMNTEAFFGQGTRLTVV.

The CDR3 coding sequence is TGTGCCAGCAGCTTAGAGCCCCGGGACAGGGTTCGTTGGTATGGCTACACCTTC. Translating gives CASSLEPRDRVRWYGYTF. The rearrangement links TRBV7-9 to TRBJ1-2; 9 bases align to TRBD1. J lost 5 bases, V lost 1 base, and 14 bases had no gene match. The CDR3 runs 18 residues. Germline CDR1 and CDR2: SEHNR and FQNEAQ (reference sequence).